Listed here are 4 T cell receptor beta chains from one sample, sequenced in a study of blood T cell repertoires in COVID-19. Sequenced by immunoSEQ multiplex PCR; TCRdb stores in-frame clones only, minus some. The table includes some 250,000 clones, about four fifths detected once. What was sequenced was peripheral blood. These receptors were taken from a woman aged 60 to 75 with active or convalescent COVID-19.

In this sample, this clone turned up once. The rearrangement links TRBV5-5 to TRBJ1-2; D is perhaps TRBD1 (5 bases). The CDR3 is 15 amino acids. Germline V lookup: CDR1 SGHKS, CDR2 YYEKEE (reference sequence). V dropped 0 bases and J dropped 4 bases, with 13 bases sitting between them. CDR3 loop: CASSLGQLIPYGYTF. CDR3 bases: TGTGCCAGCAGCTTGGGACAGCTTATCCCCTATGGCTACACCTTC.

The chain carries TRBV7-2 and TRBJ2-3, with D tentatively TRBD1 (6 bases). The V gene lost 6 bases and the J gene lost 4 bases, with 17 bases spanning the gap. Germline V lookup: CDR1 SGHTA, CDR2 FQGNSA. The CDR3 has 15 residues. This CDR3 is CASSPTPAGADTQYF. The DNA of the CDR3 is TGTGCCAGCAGTCCCACCCCGGCAGGGGCAGATACGCAGTATTTT.

V usage is TRBV11-3 and J usage is TRBJ2-7, with D possibly being TRBD1 (5 bases). The length of the CDR3 is 14 residues. The V end lost 1 base, the J end lost 1 base, and 8 bases lay between the germline ends. CDR1 and CDR2 (germline): SGHNT, YENEEA. The CDR3 sequence is CASSLGDRSYEQYF. In DNA form, the CDR3 reads TGTGCCAGCAGCTTAGGTGACAGATCCTACGAGCAGTACTTC.

This chain joins TRBV30 and TRBJ1-5; TRBD1 agrees at 9 bases. V was clipped by 1 base and J by 1 base; unmatched bases: 2. This CDR3 contains 15 residues. Germline CDR1 is GTSNPN and CDR2 is SVGIG (reference sequence). CDR3 amino acids: CAWSDGTGSNQPQHF. CDR3 DNA sequence: TGTGCCTGGAGTGACGGGACAGGGAGCAATCAGCCCCAGCATTTT.